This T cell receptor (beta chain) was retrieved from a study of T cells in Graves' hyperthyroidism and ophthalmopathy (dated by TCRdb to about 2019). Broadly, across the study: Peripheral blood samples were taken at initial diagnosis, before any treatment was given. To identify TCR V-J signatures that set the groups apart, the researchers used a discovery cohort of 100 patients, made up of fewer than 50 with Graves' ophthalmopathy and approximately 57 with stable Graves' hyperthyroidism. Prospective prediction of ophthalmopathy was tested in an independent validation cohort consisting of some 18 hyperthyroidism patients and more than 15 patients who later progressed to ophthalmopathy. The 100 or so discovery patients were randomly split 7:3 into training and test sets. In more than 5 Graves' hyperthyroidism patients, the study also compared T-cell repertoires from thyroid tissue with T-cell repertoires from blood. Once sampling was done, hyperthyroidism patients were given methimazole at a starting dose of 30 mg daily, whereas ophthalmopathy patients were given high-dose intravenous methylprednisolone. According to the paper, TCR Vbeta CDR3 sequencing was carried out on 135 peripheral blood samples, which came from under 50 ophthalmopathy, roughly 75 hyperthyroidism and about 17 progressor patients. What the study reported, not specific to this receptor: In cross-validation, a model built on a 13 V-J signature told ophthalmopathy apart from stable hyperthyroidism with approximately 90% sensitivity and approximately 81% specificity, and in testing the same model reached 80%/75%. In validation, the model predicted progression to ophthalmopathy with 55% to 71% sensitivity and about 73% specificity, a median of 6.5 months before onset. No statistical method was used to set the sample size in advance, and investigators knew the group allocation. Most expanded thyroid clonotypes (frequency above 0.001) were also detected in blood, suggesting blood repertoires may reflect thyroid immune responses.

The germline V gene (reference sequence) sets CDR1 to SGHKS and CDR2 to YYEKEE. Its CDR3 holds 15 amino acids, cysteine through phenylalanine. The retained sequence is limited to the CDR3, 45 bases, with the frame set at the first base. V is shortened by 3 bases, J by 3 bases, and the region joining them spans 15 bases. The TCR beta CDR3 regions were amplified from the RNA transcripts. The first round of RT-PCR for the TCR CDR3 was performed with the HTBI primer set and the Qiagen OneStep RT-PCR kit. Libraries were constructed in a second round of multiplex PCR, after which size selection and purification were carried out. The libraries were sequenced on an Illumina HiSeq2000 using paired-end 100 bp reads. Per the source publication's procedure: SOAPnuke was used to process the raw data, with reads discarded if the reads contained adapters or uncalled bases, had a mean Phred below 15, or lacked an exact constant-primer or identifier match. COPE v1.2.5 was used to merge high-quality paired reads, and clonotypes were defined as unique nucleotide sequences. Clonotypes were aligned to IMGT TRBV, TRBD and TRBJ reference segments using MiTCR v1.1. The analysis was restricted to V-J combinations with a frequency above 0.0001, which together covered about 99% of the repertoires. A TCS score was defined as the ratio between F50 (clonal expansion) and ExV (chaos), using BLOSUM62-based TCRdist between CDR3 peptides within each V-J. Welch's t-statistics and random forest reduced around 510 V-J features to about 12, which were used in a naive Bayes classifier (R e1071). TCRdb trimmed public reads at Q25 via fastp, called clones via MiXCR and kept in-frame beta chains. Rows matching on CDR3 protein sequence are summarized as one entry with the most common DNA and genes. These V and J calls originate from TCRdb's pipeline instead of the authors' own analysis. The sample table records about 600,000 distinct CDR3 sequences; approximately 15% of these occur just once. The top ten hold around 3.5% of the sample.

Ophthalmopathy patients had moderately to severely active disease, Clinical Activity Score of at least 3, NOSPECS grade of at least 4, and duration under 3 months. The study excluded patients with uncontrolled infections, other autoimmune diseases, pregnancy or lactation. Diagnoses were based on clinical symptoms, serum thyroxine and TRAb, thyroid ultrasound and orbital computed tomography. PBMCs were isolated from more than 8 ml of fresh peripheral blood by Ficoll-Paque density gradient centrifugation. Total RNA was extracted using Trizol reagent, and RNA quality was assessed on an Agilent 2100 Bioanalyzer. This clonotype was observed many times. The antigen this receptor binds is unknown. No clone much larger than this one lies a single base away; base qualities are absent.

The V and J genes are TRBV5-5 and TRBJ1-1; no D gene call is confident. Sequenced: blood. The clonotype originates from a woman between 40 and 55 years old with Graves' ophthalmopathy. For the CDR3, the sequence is CASSWRRDLDTEAFF. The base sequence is TGTGCCAGCAGCTGGAGGAGGGATCTGGACACTGAAGCTTTCTTT.